These 20 T cell receptor beta chains were sequenced from one sample in a study of T cells in Graves' hyperthyroidism and ophthalmopathy. RNA transcripts gave rise to amplified TCR beta CDR3 regions. The primer set for the first-round RT-PCR of the TCR CDR3 was HTBI. One entry per CDR3 protein, called by TCRdb with MiXCR from the multiplex PCR reads. The table lists approximately 590,000 distinct CDR3 sequences, 35% to 55% of them singletons. The source material was peripheral blood or thyroid tissue (not recorded which). Receptors originate from a woman aged 18-29 years with Graves' hyperthyroidism.

The rearrangement uses TRBV24-1 and TRBJ2-5; D unclear. This CDR3 has 14 residues. Trimming cost V 11 bases and J 7 bases, with 22 bases left between them. Germline V gene data show CDR1 as KGHDR and CDR2 as SFDVKD. CDR3 DNA sequence: TGTGCCAGCACCGAAGGGCACCCTCTGGTGACCCAGTACTTC. Encoded protein: CASTEGHPLVTQYF.

This clonotype was counted at least ten times. CDR3: CASSASTGGNSPLHF. CDR3 nucleotides: TGTGCCAGCAGTGCCTCTACAGGGGGTAATTCACCCCTCCACTTT. V is TRBV2 and J is TRBJ1-6, with TRBD1 matching 8 bases. The CDR3 has 15 amino acids. CDR1 is SNHLY, CDR2 FYNNEI, per germline. V lost 4 bases and J lost 6; bases outside the gene matches: 5.

This clonotype was seen ten or more times. The V and J genes are TRBV24-1 and TRBJ1-5; D is possibly TRBD1 (6 bases). Germline CDR1 KGHDR, CDR2 SFDVKD. The CDR3 has 12 residues. Deletions cut 3 bases from V and 9 bases from J, with 8 bases between. The CDR3 spells CATSDTGPPQHF. The CDR3 DNA reads TGTGCCACCAGTGATACAGGGCCGCCCCAGCATTTT.

V is TRBV2 and J is TRBJ1-5; TRBD1 agrees at 7 bases. Germline CDR1 is SNHLY and CDR2 is FYNNEI. The CDR3 runs 14 residues. V gave up 4 bases and J gave up 11 bases; unmatched junction bases: 11. CDR3 residues: CASSGVTGRETQHF. The CDR3 DNA sequence: TGTGCCAGCAGTGGGGTGACAGGGCGAGAGACCCAGCATTTT.

Comment on this clonotype: A clone one base away is much larger, so this may be a read error. Since no conserved phenylalanine or tryptophan closes the CDR3, a read error is the likely cause. This rearrangement joins TRBV24-1 to TRBJ2-5; 8 positions agree with TRBD1. This CDR3 region has 15 residues. Germline trimming cut 1 base from V and 5 bases from J; bases unmatched to any gene: 5. CDR1 and CDR2 (germline): KGHDR, SFDVKD. The CDR3 here is CATSDFHRGMETQYL. CDR3 bases: TGTGCCACCAGTGATTTCCACAGGGGGATGGAGACCCAGTACCTC.

This clonotype was picked up one time. The chain links TRBV2 to TRBJ2-3; D gene uncertain. From germline, CDR1 is SNHLY and CDR2 FYNNEI. The CDR3 sequence is 10 residues long. Trimming took 7 bases from V and 2 from J, leaving 1 base between them. The CDR3 reads CASNTDTQYF. The CDR3 DNA sequence: TGTGCCAGCAACACAGATACGCAGTATTTT.

The V and J genes are TRBV20-1 and TRBJ1-1, with 8 bases lining up with TRBD1. The CDR3 runs 14 residues. The germline V gene has CDR1 DFQATT and CDR2 SNEGSKA (reference sequence). The J segment lost 4 bases and the V segment lost 0 bases, leaving 4 bases of the junction unmatched. CDR3 sequence (DNA): TGCAGTGCTAGAGACCAGGGGGCCGTCACTGAAGCTTTCTTT. Its translation is CSARDQGAVTEAFF.

To note about this clonotype: A clone one base away is much larger, so this may be a read error. The CDR3, as DNA: TGTGCCACTACGGATGTGAACACTGAAGCTTTCTTT. Translated, it gives CATTDVNTEAFF. The J gene is TRBJ1-1, the V gene TRBV15; D gene unclear. Germline values: CDR1 LNHNV, CDR2 YYDKDF (reference sequence). This CDR3 has 12 residues. Trimming removed 9 bases at V and 0 bases at J, with 8 bases between.

This rearrangement joins TRBV20-1 to TRBJ1-5; 10 positions agree with TRBD1. The V gene's germline CDR1 is DFQATT and CDR2 SNEGSKA (reference sequence). The J segment lost 6 bases and the V segment lost 0 bases, leaving 8 bases of the junction unmatched. This CDR3 comprises 16 residues. Written as DNA, the CDR3 is TGCAGTGCTAGAGATATTGCGGGACAGGGGTTTCAGCCCCAGCATTTT. Amino acid sequence: CSARDIAGQGFQPQHF.

This clonotype came up a few times. CDR3 sequence reads: CASSEIGETQYF. CDR3 DNA: TGTGCCAGCAGTGAAATTGGGGAGACCCAGTACTTC. The chain links TRBV2 to TRBJ2-5; unclear D gene. V gave up 2 bases and J gave up 5 bases, with 6 bases separating them. From germline, CDR1 is SNHLY and CDR2 FYNNEI. The CDR3 length is 12 residues.

J is TRBJ2-7 and V is TRBV24-1, with D perhaps TRBD2 (6 bases). From germline, CDR1 is KGHDR and CDR2 SFDVKD. The CDR3 contains 13 residues. V was pared by 5 bases and J by 4 bases, with 11 bases between. The CDR3 loop reads CATSGGTAYEQYF. DNA of the CDR3: TGTGCCACCAGTGGCGGGACCGCTTACGAGCAGTACTTC.

V gene TRBV19 combines with J gene TRBJ1-2; D possibly corresponds to TRBD1 (5 bases). The CDR3 runs to 13 residues. Per the germline V gene, CDR1 is LNHDA and CDR2 is SQIVND (reference sequence). V lost 7 bases and J 6 bases, leaving 15 bases between the germline ends. CDR3 loop: CASKNGATNGYTF. For the CDR3, the DNA is TGTGCCAGTAAAAACGGGGCCACCAATGGCTACACCTTC.

The sample holds many counts of this clonotype. This chain joins TRBV7-9 and TRBJ1-2; D unclear. The CDR3 is 13 amino acids. CDR1 and CDR2 from the germline V gene are SEHNR and FQNEAQ (reference sequence). Trimming left V 2 bases short and J 1 base short, with 5 bases between. As DNA, the CDR3 is TGTGCCAGCAGCTTATTCGTTAACTATGGCTACACCTTC. It yields the protein CASSLFVNYGYTF.

This clonotype was observed once. One end of the junction varies from germline; a read error may be responsible. The chain combines TRBV20-1 with TRBJ1-1; no firm D call. CDR3 length: 14 amino acids. The germline V gene encodes CDR1 DFQATT and CDR2 SNEGSKA (reference sequence). The CDR3, as DNA: TGCAGTACTAGCCCGGGTCGCGGTACCCCTGAAGCTTTCTTT. Translated: CSTSPGRGTPEAFF.

CDR3 sequence reads: CASSQDSSGWEQYF. DNA of the CDR3: TGCGCCAGCAGCCAAGACTCCAGCGGGTGGGAGCAGTACTTC. This chain links TRBV4-3 with TRBJ2-7; TRBD2 might be the D (6 bases). CDR3 length: 14 amino acids. V was shortened by 0 bases and J by 7 bases, with 13 bases between the two germline ends. Germline values: CDR1 LGHNA, CDR2 YSLEER.

With regard to this clonotype: Given a much more abundant clone one base away, this may be a read error. The missing conserved phenylalanine or tryptophan at the end of this CDR3 makes a read error likely. CDR3 amino acids: CASSFSQTQYL. The DNA of the CDR3 is TGTGCCAGCAGTTTCTCCCAGACCCAGTACCTC. The chain couples TRBV6-6 to TRBJ2-5; D remains ambiguous. Trimming removed 4 bases at V and 6 bases at J, with 6 bases between. Germline values: CDR1 MNHNY, CDR2 SVGAGI (reference sequence). The CDR3 is 11 amino acids.

This clonotype showed up just a few times. The chain joins TRBV20-1 to TRBJ2-5, with TRBD2 matching over 12 bases. The V segment lost 4 bases and the J segment 2 bases; nucleotides outside the gene matches: 5. The CDR3 length is 15 residues. Germline V gene lookup returns CDR1 DFQATT and CDR2 SNEGSKA (reference sequence). The CDR3 sequence: CSATSGRELQETQYF. CDR3 nucleotides: TGCAGTGCTACTAGCGGGAGGGAATTACAAGAGACCCAGTACTTC.

This clonotype was found many times. The rearrangement links TRBV9 to TRBJ2-2; no definite D call. The CDR3 covers 12 residues. V was shortened by 0 bases and J by 6 bases, with 3 bases between the two germline ends. CDR1 and CDR2 (germline): SGDLS, YYNGEE. The CDR3 sequence is CASSVAAGELFF. In nucleotides, the CDR3 is TGTGCCAGCAGCGTAGCCGCCGGGGAGCTGTTTTTT.

With regard to this clonotype: A clone one base away is much larger, so this may be a read error. The rearrangement uses TRBV10-3 and TRBJ1-1; D not resolved. This CDR3 has 14 amino acids. Germline V gene sequence: CDR1 ENHRY, CDR2 SYGVKD. Trimming took off 6 bases at V and 5 bases at J, with 16 bases between the two ends. CDR3 sequence: CAIRVHIGRTEAFF. Written as DNA, the CDR3 is TGTGCCATCAGAGTTCACATAGGGAGGACTGAAGCTTTCTTT.

This clonotype was detected only once. The V gene is TRBV14, the J gene TRBJ2-6; 7 bases map to TRBD2. The CDR3 spans 19 residues. The V gene's germline CDR1 is SGHDN and CDR2 FVKESK. V was pared by 6 bases and J by 2 bases, with 16 bases of the junction left unmatched. The CDR3 DNA reads as TGTGCCAGCAGTCGTCTCTCGGGACTATACGGCGCTGGGGCCAACGTCCTGACTTTC. Protein sequence: CASSRLSGLYGAGANVLTF.